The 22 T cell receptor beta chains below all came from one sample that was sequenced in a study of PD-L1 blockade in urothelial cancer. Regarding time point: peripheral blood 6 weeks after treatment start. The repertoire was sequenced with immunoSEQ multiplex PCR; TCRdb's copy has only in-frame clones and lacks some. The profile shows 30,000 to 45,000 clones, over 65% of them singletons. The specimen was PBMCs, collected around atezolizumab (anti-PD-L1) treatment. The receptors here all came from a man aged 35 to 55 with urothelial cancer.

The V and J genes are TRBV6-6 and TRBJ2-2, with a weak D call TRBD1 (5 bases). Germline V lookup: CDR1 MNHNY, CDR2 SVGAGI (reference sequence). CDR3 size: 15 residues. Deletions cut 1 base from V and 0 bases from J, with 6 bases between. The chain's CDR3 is CASSYWTPNTGELFF. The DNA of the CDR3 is TGTGCCAGCAGTTACTGGACACCGAACACCGGGGAGCTGTTTTTT.

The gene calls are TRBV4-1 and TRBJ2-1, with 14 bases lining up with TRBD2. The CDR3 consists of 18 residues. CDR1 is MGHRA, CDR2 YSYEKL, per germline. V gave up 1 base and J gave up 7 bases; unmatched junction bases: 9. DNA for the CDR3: TGCGCCAGCAGCCAAGCCCCCCGAGGGACTAGCGGGAGAAATGAGCAGTTCTTC. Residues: CASSQAPRGTSGRNEQFF.

CDR3 nucleotides: TGTGCCAGCAGCCCGGGACAATTGGATGGCTACACCTTC. This sequence encodes CASSPGQLDGYTF. V is TRBV28 and J is TRBJ1-2; tentative D call: TRBD1 (6 bases). This CDR3 has 13 residues. Germline V gives CDR1 MDHEN, CDR2 SYDVKM. Between the trimmed V and J ends, which lost 6 bases and 6 bases, there was a span of 14 bases.

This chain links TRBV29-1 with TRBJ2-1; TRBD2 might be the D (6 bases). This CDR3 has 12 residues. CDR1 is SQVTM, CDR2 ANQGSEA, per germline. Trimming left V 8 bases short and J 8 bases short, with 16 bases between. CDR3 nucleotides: TGCAGCCTGAGTGCGGGGTGGGATGAGCAGTTCTTC. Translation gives CSLSAGWDEQFF.

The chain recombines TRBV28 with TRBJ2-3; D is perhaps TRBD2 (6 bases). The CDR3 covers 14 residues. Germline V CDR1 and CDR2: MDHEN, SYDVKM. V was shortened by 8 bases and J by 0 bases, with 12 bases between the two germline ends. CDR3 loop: CASGRLGSTDTQYF. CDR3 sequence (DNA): TGTGCCAGCGGCCGACTAGGGAGCACAGATACGCAGTATTTT.

For the CDR3, the DNA is TGTGCCAGCACCATTCAACCAAGACTGGGTAGCACAGATACGCAGTATTTT. It translates to CASTIQPRLGSTDTQYF. The rearrangement joins TRBV7-2 to TRBJ2-3; D call uncertain. CDR1 and CDR2 from the germline V gene are SGHTA and FQGNSA. CDR3 length: 17 residues. Deletions cut 7 bases from V and 0 bases from J, with 20 bases between.

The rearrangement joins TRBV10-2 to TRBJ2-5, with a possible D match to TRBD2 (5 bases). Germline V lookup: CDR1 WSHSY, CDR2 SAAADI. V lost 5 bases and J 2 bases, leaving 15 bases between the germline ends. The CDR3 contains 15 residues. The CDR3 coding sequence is TGCGCCAGCAGTAGAAGAGTTAGCGCGCAAGAGACCCAGTACTTC. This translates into CASSRRVSAQETQYF.

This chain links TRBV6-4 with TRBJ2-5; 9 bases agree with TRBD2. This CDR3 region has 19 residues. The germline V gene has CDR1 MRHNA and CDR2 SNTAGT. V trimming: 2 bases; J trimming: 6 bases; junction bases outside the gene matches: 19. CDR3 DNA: TGTGCCAGCAGTGACATCGGGGGGACCATAGCGGGAGACATTAAGACCCAGTACTTC. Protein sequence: CASSDIGGTIAGDIKTQYF.

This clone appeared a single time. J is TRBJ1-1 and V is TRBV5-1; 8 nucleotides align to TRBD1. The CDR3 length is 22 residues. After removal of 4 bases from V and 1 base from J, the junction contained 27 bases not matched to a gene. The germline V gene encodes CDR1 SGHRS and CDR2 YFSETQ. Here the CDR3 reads CASSPAAAPYSTGQGGNTEAFF. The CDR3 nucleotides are TGCGCCAGCAGCCCCGCAGCGGCCCCGTACTCTACTGGACAGGGAGGGAACACTGAAGCTTTCTTT.

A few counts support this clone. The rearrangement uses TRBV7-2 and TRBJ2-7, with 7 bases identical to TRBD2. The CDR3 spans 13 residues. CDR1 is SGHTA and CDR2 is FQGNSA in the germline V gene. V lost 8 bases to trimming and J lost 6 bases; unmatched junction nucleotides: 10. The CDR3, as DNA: TGTGCCAGCTCAGCGGGAATCGGTCCCGAGCAGTACTTC. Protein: CASSAGIGPEQYF.

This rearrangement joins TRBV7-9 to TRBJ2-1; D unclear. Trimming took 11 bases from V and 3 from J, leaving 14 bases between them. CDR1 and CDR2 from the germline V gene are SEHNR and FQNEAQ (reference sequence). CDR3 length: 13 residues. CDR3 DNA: TGTGCCTTCAGAGACTCCCTCTACAATGAGCAGTTCTTC. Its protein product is CAFRDSLYNEQFF.

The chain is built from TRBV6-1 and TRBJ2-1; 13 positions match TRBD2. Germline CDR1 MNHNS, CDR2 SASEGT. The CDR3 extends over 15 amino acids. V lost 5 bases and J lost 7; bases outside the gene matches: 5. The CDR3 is CASSLTSGGRNEQFF. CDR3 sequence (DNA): TGTGCCAGCAGTTTGACTAGCGGGGGGAGAAATGAGCAGTTCTTC.

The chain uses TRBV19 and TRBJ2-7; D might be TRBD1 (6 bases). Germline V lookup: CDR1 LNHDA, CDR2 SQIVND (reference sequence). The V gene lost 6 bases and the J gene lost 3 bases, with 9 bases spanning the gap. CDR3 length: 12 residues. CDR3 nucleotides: TGTGCCAGTAGACAGGGCGGCTACGAGCAGTACTTC. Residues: CASRQGGYEQYF.

The CDR3 reads CAWSRGPGGAGELFF. CDR3 coding DNA: TGTGCCTGGAGTAGGGGACCGGGGGGGGCCGGGGAGCTGTTTTTT. The chain carries TRBV30 and TRBJ2-2; 8 positions match TRBD2. The CDR3 runs 15 residues. CDR1 is GTSNPN, CDR2 SVGIG, per germline (reference sequence). Unmatched junction bases numbered 8, after V lost 2 bases and J lost 6 bases.

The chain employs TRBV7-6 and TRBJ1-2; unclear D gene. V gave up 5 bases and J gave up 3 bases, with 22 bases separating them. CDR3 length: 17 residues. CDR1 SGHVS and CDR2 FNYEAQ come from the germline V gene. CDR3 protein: CASSLGNTESTDYGYTF. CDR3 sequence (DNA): TGTGCCAGCAGCCTAGGGAACACGGAGTCAACCGACTATGGCTACACCTTC.

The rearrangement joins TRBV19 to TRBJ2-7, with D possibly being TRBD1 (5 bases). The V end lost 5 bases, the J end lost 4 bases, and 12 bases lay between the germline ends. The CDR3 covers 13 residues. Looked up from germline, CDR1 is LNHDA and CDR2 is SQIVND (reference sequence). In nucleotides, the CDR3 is TGTGCCAGTAGTGCCTGGGGCAGATACGAGCAGTACTTC. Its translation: CASSAWGRYEQYF.

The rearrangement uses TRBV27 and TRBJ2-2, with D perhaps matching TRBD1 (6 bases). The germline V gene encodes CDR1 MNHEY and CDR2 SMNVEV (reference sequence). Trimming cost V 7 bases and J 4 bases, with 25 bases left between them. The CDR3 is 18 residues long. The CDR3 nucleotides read TGTGCCAGCACCCATTGGAGAGGGGGAAAAGGGAGCACCGGGGAGCTGTTTTTT. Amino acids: CASTHWRGGKGSTGELFF.

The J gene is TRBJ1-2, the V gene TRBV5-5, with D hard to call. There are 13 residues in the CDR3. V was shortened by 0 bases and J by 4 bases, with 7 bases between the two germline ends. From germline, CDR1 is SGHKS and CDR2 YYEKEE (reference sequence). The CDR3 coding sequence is TGTGCCAGCAGCTTGGCGAGTATCTATGGCTACACCTTC. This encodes CASSLASIYGYTF. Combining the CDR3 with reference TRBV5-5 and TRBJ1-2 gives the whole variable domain DAGVTQSPTHLIKTRGQQVTLRCSPISGHKSVSWYQQVLGQGPQFIFQYYEKEERGRGNFPDRFSARQFPNYSSELNVNALLLGDSALYLCASSLASIYGYTFGSGTRLTVV.

Here the CDR3 DNA reads TGCGCCAGCAGTCCCTCCGGGCGACTAGCGGGATACGAGCAGTACTTC. Amino acid sequence: CASSPSGRLAGYEQYF. The chain couples TRBV23-1 to TRBJ2-7; 11 nucleotides match TRBD2. TRBV23-1 is noted as an ORF with a role that remains uncertain. The CDR3 is made up of 16 amino acids. J lost 4 bases, V lost 4 bases, and 9 bases had no gene match.

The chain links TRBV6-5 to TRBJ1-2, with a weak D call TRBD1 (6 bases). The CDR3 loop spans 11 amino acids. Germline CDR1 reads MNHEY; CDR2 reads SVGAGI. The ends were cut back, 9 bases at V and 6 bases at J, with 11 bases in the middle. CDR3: CASLTGDGYTF. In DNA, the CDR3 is TGTGCCAGTTTGACAGGAGATGGCTACACCTTC.

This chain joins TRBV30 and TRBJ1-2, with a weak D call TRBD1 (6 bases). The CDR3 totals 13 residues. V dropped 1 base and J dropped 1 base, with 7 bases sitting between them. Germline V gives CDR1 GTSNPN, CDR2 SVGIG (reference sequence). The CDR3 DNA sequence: TGTGCCTGGAGTGAGGGGGTTAACTATGGCTACACCTTC. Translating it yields CAWSEGVNYGYTF.

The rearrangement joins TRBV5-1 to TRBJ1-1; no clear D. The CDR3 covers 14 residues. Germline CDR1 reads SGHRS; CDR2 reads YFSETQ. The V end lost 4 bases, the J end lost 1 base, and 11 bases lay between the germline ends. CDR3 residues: CASSREGGNTEAFF. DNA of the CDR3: TGCGCCAGCAGCCGCGAGGGCGGGAACACTGAAGCTTTCTTT.